What follows is one T cell receptor (beta chain) and its context. Its antigen is not known. This entry comes from a study of T cell responses to AZD1222 COVID-19 vaccine. Study results and caveats: Distributed over spike, vaccine-associated CD4 TCRs predominated at 160-218 and 743-854. Unmutated variant regions reportedly attract nearly half of all spike-specific TCRs. Spike-specific TCR repertoires showed rising breadth and depth after two AZD1222 doses. Donors in the cohort were predominantly white British and more often female, and clonal diversity was possibly underestimated.

Repertoires were generated with immunoSEQ multiplex PCR, while TCRdb's copy carries only in-frame clones and drops some. The data show over 100,000 clones, with around nine tenths seen just once and less than 8.5% held by the top ten. There are 15 residues in the CDR3. Trimming at V came to 6 bases and at J to 0 bases, leaving 5 bases not matched to a gene. Germline-derived CDR1 and CDR2 are SGDLS and YYNGEE. Source: peripheral blood, taken on day 0 of AZD1222 vaccination. This sequence originates from an adult in good health. The chain carries TRBV9 and TRBJ2-7; 11 nucleotides line up with TRBD2. The CDR3, as DNA: TGTGCCAGCAACTCCGGGACTAGCGGCTCCTACGAGCAGTACTTC. This codes for CASNSGTSGSYEQYF.